The 19 T cell receptor beta chains reported below all come from one sample, sequenced in a study of blood T cell repertoires in COVID-19. The data were produced by immunoSEQ multiplex PCR, yet TCRdb's version contains in-frame clones alone and is incomplete. The sample shows approximately 270,000 clones, around nine tenths of them seen only once. The sample was peripheral blood. The receptors stem from a man in his forties with active or convalescent COVID-19.

CDR3 bases: TGTGCCAGCAGTACCAGGGCTGGTCAGCCCCAGCATTTT. This codes for CASSTRAGQPQHF. The V gene is TRBV6-6, the J gene TRBJ1-5; tentative D call: TRBD1 (5 bases). This CDR3 is built from 13 residues. The V gene's germline CDR1 is MNHNY and CDR2 SVGAGI (reference sequence). V lost 5 bases and J 6 bases, leaving 11 bases between the germline ends.

V gene TRBV5-1 combines with J gene TRBJ1-1; the D gene is possibly TRBD1 (5 bases). Germline V gene lookup returns CDR1 SGHRS and CDR2 YFSETQ. Trimming removed 0 bases from V and 4 bases from J, with 16 bases in between. This CDR3 has 16 residues. CDR3: CASSLGGNLRGTEAFF. The CDR3 DNA reads as TGCGCCAGCAGCTTGGGAGGCAACTTAAGGGGCACTGAAGCTTTCTTT.

The chain carries TRBV18 and TRBJ1-3; TRBD1 aligns across 7 bases. With 5 bases clipped from V and 2 bases from J, the junction kept 9 bases outside the gene matches. Germline CDR1 reads KGHSH; CDR2 reads LQKENI. The CDR3 covers 16 residues. The CDR3, as DNA: TGTGCCAGCTCAAAAGAGACAGGGACGGCTGGAAACACCATATATTTT. It specifies CASSKETGTAGNTIYF.

J is TRBJ1-2 and V is TRBV7-2, with D possibly TRBD1 on 5 matching bases. The CDR3 length is 16 residues. V lost 5 bases, J lost 2 bases, and 18 bases lay in between. Per the germline V gene, CDR1 is SGHTA and CDR2 is FQGNSA. CDR3 in amino acids: CASSPTLYDRNYGYTF. As DNA, the CDR3 is TGTGCCAGCAGCCCCACACTATACGACAGAAACTATGGCTACACCTTC.

The V and J genes are TRBV30 and TRBJ1-2; tentatively, D is TRBD1 (6 bases). CDR1 is GTSNPN, CDR2 SVGIG, per germline (reference sequence). Trimming pared 4 bases from V and 4 bases from J, leaving 19 bases between. There are 15 residues in the CDR3. CDR3 DNA: TGTGCCTGGAATCGCAGGGGATCTGTGCTCTATGGCTACACCTTC. This sequence encodes CAWNRRGSVLYGYTF.

This clone was seen once. The sample carries other DNA sequences with the same CDR3. This chain uses TRBV24-1 with TRBJ2-1; D uncertain. Trimming took off 4 bases at V and 4 bases at J, with 4 bases between the two ends. Germline-derived CDR1 and CDR2 are KGHDR and SFDVKD. This CDR3 is built from 12 residues. CDR3 amino acids: CATSDRYNEQFF. CDR3 nucleotides: TGTGCCACCAGTGACCGGTACAATGAGCAGTTCTTC.

The gene calls are TRBV11-1 and TRBJ1-1; TRBD1 aligns across 8 bases. This CDR3 spans 15 amino acids. Looked up from germline, CDR1 is SGHAT and CDR2 is FQDESV (reference sequence). V shed 5 bases, J shed 2 bases, and the junction held 7 bases outside the gene matches. CDR3 sequence (DNA): TGTGCCAGCAGCCCACCGACAGGGGTTAACACTGAAGCTTTCTTT. Its protein product is CASSPPTGVNTEAFF.

The V and J genes are TRBV5-6 and TRBJ2-2; D is possibly TRBD2 (5 bases). In germline, CDR1 is SGHDT, CDR2 YYEEEE. The CDR3 covers 14 residues. V was shortened by 4 bases and J by 5 bases, with 12 bases between the two germline ends. CDR3 nucleotide sequence: TGTGCCAGCAGCCCTGTCGGGGAAACCGGGGAGCTGTTTTTT. Amino acid sequence: CASSPVGETGELFF.

CDR3 DNA sequence: TGTGCCAGTAGTGCGGGGTTGGGGGGATTCTACGAGCAGTACTTC. It specifies CASSAGLGGFYEQYF. The chain carries TRBV19 and TRBJ2-7; TRBD2 might be the D (6 bases). The CDR3 consists of 15 residues. Trimming stripped 5 bases from V and 3 bases from J, with 17 bases between. Germline CDR1 and CDR2: LNHDA and SQIVND (reference sequence).

The chain employs TRBV5-1 and TRBJ2-2, with 7 bases aligning to TRBD1. The V gene end was trimmed by 1 base and the J gene end by 1 base; junction bases not matched to a gene: 10. The CDR3 runs to 18 residues. The germline gives CDR1 SGHRS, CDR2 YFSETQ. This CDR3 reads CASSLRSIGGGNTGELFF. As DNA, the CDR3 is TGCGCCAGCAGCTTGAGGAGCATAGGGGGCGGGAACACCGGGGAGCTGTTTTTT. The whole variable domain, remainder taken from reference TRBV5-1 and TRBJ2-2, is KAGVTQTPRYLIKTRGQQVTLSCSPISGHRSVSWYQQTPGQGLQFLFEYFSETQRNKGNFPGRFSGRQFSNSRSEMNVSTLELGDSALYLCASSLRSIGGGNTGELFFGEGSRLTVL.

This clone was seen more than once but under ten times. The rearrangement uses TRBV7-2 and TRBJ2-2; TRBD1 is a possible D gene (5 bases). The CDR3 runs 14 residues. V lost 3 bases, J lost 3 bases, and 8 bases lay in between. Germline V gene data show CDR1 as SGHTA and CDR2 as FQGNSA. In DNA form, the CDR3 reads TGTGCCAGCAGCTTCCTAGGGGACACCGGGGAGCTGTTTTTT. Translated: CASSFLGDTGELFF.

The chain links TRBV7-9 to TRBJ2-7; D is possibly TRBD1 (6 bases). V gave up 4 bases and J gave up 2 bases, with 12 bases separating them. The CDR3 covers 14 residues. The germline CDR1 and CDR2 sequences are SEHNR and FQNEAQ (reference sequence). CDR3 nucleotides: TGTGCCAGCAGCTCTTCCAGGGGTGCCTACGAGCAGTACTTC. This sequence encodes CASSSSRGAYEQYF.

The V gene is TRBV15, the J gene TRBJ2-2, with TRBD2 matching 11 bases. Germline-derived CDR1 and CDR2 are LNHNV and YYDKDF (reference sequence). V lost 0 bases, J lost 9 bases, and 3 bases stayed unmatched. This CDR3 region has 15 residues. CDR3 in amino acids: CATSRDPTSGRELFF. CDR3 coding DNA: TGTGCCACCAGCAGAGATCCGACTAGCGGGAGGGAGCTGTTTTTT.

The V gene is TRBV9, the J gene TRBJ2-3; D remains unclear. CDR1 is SGDLS, CDR2 YYNGEE, per germline. V was cut by 0 bases and J by 0 bases, with 11 bases left in between. This CDR3 has 16 residues. The CDR3, as DNA: TGTGCCAGCAGCGTAGCGTCCGGTTCTAGCACAGATACGCAGTATTTT. Translating gives CASSVASGSSTDTQYF.

In its sample, this clone was seen once. The chain joins TRBV11-2 to TRBJ2-6, with 7 bases that match TRBD1. Trimming cost V 7 bases and J 2 bases; bases outside gene matches: 8. The CDR3 is made up of 16 amino acids. Per the germline V gene, CDR1 is SGHAT and CDR2 is FQNNGV. In DNA, the CDR3 is TGTGCCAGCACTCCGAGTGACAGGGCTGGGGCCAACGTCCTGACTTTC. Residues: CASTPSDRAGANVLTF. The full variable domain, completed using reference TRBV11-2 and TRBJ2-6, is EAGVAQSPRYKIIEKRQSVAFWCNPISGHATLYWYQQILGQGPKLLIQFQNNGVVDDSQLPKDRFSAERLKGVDSTLKIQPAKLEDSAVYLCASTPSDRAGANVLTFGAGSRLTVL.

V gene TRBV6-1 combines with J gene TRBJ2-3; D is ambiguous. The CDR3 sequence is 13 residues long. Trimming shortened V by 1 base and J by 6 bases, and 8 bases separated the two germline ends. Germline CDR1 is MNHNS and CDR2 is SASEGT. CDR3 nucleotides: TGTGCCAGCAGTGAAGTCCCTTTTGATACGCAGTATTTT. This codes for CASSEVPFDTQYF.

This chain links TRBV12-5 with TRBJ2-5, with TRBD1 matching 8 bases. Per germline, CDR1 LGHNT and CDR2 FRNRAP. The CDR3 has 15 residues. The junction had 6 bases not matched to a gene; V was cut back by 2 bases and J by 4 bases. The DNA for the CDR3 is TGTGCTAGTGGTTTGATAGGACAGGGTTCAGAGACCCAGTACTTC. Its translation is CASGLIGQGSETQYF.

This clone occurred a few times. The V and J genes are TRBV10-2 and TRBJ2-7; 11 bases line up with TRBD2. J was trimmed by 1 base and V by 10 bases; bases with no gene match: 3. In germline, CDR1 is WSHSY, CDR2 SAAADI. CDR3 size: 13 residues. In DNA, the CDR3 is TGCGCCACTACTAGCGGGGGTTCCTACGAGCAGTACTTC. Its protein product is CATTSGGSYEQYF.

The genes are TRBV28 and TRBJ2-3; 14 nucleotides match TRBD2. The CDR3 loop spans 19 amino acids. The V gene's germline CDR1 is MDHEN and CDR2 SYDVKM. V shed 4 bases, J shed 0 bases, and the junction held 9 bases outside the gene matches. CDR3 loop: CASSSPPGLAGVSTDTQYF. CDR3 bases: TGTGCCAGCAGTTCACCTCCGGGACTAGCGGGGGTAAGCACAGATACGCAGTATTTT. The entire variable domain, with the rest obtained from reference TRBV28 and TRBJ2-3, is as follows: DVKVTQSSRYLVKRTGEKVFLECVQDMDHENMFWYRQDPGLGLRLIYFSYDVKMKEKGDIPEGYSVSREKKERFSLILESASTNQTSMYLCASSSPPGLAGVSTDTQYFGPGTRLTVL.